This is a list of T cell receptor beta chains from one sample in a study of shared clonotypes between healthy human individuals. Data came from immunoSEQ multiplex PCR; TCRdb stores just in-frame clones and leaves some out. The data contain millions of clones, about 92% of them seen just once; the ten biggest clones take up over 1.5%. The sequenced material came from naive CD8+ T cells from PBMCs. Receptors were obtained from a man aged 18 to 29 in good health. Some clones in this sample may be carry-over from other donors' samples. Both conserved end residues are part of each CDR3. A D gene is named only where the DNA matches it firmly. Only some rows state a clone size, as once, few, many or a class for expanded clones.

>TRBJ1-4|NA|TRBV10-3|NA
CATGALGETTNEKLFF
TGTGCCACGGGGGCTTTGGGAGAAACAACTAATGAAAAACTGTTTTTT
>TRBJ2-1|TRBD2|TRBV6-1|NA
CASSERGSWTSGSYNEQFF
TGTGCCAGCAGTGAAAGGGGGTCTTGGACTAGCGGATCCTACAATGAGCAGTTCTTC
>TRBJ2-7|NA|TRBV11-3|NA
CASSLGVFSYEQYF
TGTGCCAGCAGCTTAGGGGTTTTCTCCTACGAGCAGTACTTC
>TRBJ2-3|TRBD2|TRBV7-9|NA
CASSHSGISDTQYF
TGTGCCAGCAGCCATAGCGGGATATCAGATACGCAGTATTTT
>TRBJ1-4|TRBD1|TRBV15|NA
CATRNSGGVWGTNEKLFF
TGTGCCACCAGAAATTCAGGGGGCGTATGGGGAACTAATGAAAAACTGTTTTTT
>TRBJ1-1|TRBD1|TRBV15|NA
CATSRGGTGGTEAFF
TGTGCCACCAGCAGAGGGGGGACAGGGGGCACTGAAGCTTTCTTT
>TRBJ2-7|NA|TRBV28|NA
CASSPVGYEQYF
TGTGCCAGCAGCCCCGTGGGTTACGAGCAGTACTTC
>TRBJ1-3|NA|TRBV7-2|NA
CASSLIYFKLDERNTIYF
TGTGCCAGCAGCTTAATCTATTTCAAGCTTGATGAAAGAAACACCATATATTTT
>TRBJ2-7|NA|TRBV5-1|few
CASSRSYEQYF
TGCGCCAGCAGCCGTTCCTACGAGCAGTACTTC
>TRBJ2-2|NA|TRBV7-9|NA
CASSILTGELFF
TGTGCCAGCAGTATACTAACCGGGGAGCTGTTTTTT
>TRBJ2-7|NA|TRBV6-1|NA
CASSEVGRSFSYEQYF
TGTGCCAGCAGTGAAGTCGGCCGCTCTTTCTCCTACGAGCAGTACTTC
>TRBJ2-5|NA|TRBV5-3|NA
CARSLGARAGETQYF
TGTGCCAGAAGCTTGGGGGCGAGAGCAGGGGAGACCCAGTACTTC
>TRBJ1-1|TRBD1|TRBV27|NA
CASRDRVGNTEAFF
TGTGCCAGCAGAGACAGGGTGGGGAACACTGAAGCTTTCTTT
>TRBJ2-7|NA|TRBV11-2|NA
CASSSVYEQYF
TGTGCCAGCAGTTCGGTTTACGAGCAGTACTTC
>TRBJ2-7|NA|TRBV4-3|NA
CASSQDRATRSYEQYF
TGCGCCAGCAGCCAAGATCGGGCGACTCGGTCCTACGAGCAGTACTTC
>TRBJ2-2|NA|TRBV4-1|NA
CASSLLRGTNTGELFF
TGCGCCAGCAGCCTCCTAAGGGGGACGAACACCGGGGAGCTGTTTTTT
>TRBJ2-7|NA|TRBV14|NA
CASSSSGVLSYEQYF
TGTGCCAGCAGCTCCTCGGGGGTCCTCTCCTACGAGCAGTACTTC
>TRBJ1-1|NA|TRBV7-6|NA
CASSLVGENAEAFF
TGTGCCAGCAGCTTAGTGGGGGAAAACGCTGAAGCTTTCTTT
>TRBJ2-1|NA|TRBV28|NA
CASSVTLYEQFF
TGTGCCAGCAGTGTAACATTATATGAGCAGTTCTTC
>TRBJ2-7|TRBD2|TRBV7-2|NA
CASSPRTSGEQYF
TGTGCCAGCAGCCCGCGGACTAGCGGGGAGCAGTACTTC
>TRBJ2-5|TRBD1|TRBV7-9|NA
CASRQPGQGVSYQETQYF
TGTGCCAGCAGACAACCGGGACAGGGGGTTTCGTACCAAGAGACCCAGTACTTC
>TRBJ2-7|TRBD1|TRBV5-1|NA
CASSLVGQAYEQYF
TGCGCCAGCAGCTTGGTTGGACAGGCCTACGAGCAGTACTTC
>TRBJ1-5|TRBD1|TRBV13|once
CASSLTQGGSNQPQHF
TGTGCCAGCAGCTTGACACAGGGGGGTAGCAATCAGCCCCAGCATTTT
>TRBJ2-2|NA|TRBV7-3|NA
CASSSRAGELFF
TGTGCCAGCAGCTCACGGGCCGGGGAGCTGTTTTTT
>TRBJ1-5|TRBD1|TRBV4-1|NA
CASSQGTGRMNFYSNQPQHF
TGCGCCAGCAGCCAAGGGACAGGGAGAATGAACTTTTATAGCAATCAGCCCCAGCATTTT
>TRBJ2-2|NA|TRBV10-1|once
CASSDSLMNTGELFF
TGCGCCAGCAGTGATAGCCTTATGAACACCGGGGAGCTGTTTTTT
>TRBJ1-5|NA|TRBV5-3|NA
CARTRSSNSNQPQHF
TGTGCCAGAACCAGGAGTTCAAATAGCAATCAGCCCCAGCATTTT
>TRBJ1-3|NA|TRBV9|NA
CASSVVGGPGNTIYF
TGTGCCAGCAGCGTAGTCGGGGGGCCTGGAAACACCATATATTTT
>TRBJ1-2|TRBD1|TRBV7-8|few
CASSLRLDRGNGYTF
TGTGCCAGCAGCTTACGATTAGACAGGGGCAACGGCTACACCTTC
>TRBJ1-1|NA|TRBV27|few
CASSYQTGDTEAFF
TGTGCCAGCAGTTATCAAACAGGAGACACTGAAGCTTTCTTT
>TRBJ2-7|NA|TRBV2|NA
CASRERTLPSSSYEQYF
TGTGCCAGCAGGGAACGGACACTACCTAGTAGCTCCTACGAGCAGTACTTC
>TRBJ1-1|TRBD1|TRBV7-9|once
CASSSPGQVYTEAFF
TGTGCCAGCAGCTCCCCGGGACAGGTCTACACTGAAGCTTTCTTT
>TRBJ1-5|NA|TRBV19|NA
CASSINADSNQPQHF
TGTGCCAGTAGTATAAATGCAGATAGCAATCAGCCCCAGCATTTT
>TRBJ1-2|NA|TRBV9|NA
CASSGGSTGGAMEGYTF
TGTGCCAGCAGCGGAGGGTCTACGGGGGGCGCGATGGAAGGCTACACCTTC
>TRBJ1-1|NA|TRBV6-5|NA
CASSWGLLNTEAFF
TGTGCCAGCAGTTGGGGACTTCTGAACACTGAAGCTTTCTTT
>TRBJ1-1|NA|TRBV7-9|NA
CASSPSRQRGGLGEAFF
TGTGCCAGCAGCCCCAGTCGGCAGCGGGGGGGCCTGGGTGAAGCTTTCTTT
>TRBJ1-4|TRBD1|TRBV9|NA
CASSSRGTDYEKLFF
TGTGCCAGCAGCTCGCGGGGGACAGATTATGAAAAACTGTTTTTT
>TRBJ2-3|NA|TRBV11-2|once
CASTLIRGPTSTDTQYF
TGTGCCAGCACTTTAATCAGGGGTCCTACTAGCACAGATACGCAGTATTTT
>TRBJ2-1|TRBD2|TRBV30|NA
CAWSADGGSSYNEQFF
TGTGCCTGGAGCGCAGATGGCGGGAGCTCCTACAATGAGCAGTTCTTC
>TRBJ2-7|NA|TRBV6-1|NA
CASSEGDGVGYEQYF
TGTGCCAGCAGTGAAGGGGATGGGGTAGGATACGAGCAGTACTTC
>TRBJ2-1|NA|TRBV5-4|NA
CASSPAPNPEQFF
TGTGCCAGCAGCCCCGCGCCGAACCCTGAGCAGTTCTTC
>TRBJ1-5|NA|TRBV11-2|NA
CASSTSSNQPQHF
TGTGCCAGCAGCACCAGTAGCAATCAGCCCCAGCATTTT
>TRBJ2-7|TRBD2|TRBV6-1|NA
CASSAYLAGNYEQYF
TGTGCCAGCAGTGCCTATCTAGCGGGAAATTACGAGCAGTACTTC
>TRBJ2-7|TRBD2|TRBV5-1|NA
CASSSTSGDYEQYF
TGCGCCAGCAGCTCGACTAGCGGAGACTACGAGCAGTACTTC
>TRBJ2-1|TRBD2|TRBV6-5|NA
CASSPPGTSWREQFF
TGTGCCAGCAGCCCGCCCGGGACTAGCTGGAGGGAGCAGTTCTTC
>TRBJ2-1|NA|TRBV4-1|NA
CASSQGLARYNEQFF
TGCGCCAGCAGCCAAGGCCTAGCGAGATACAATGAGCAGTTCTTC
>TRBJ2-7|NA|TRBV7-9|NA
CASLPPGSHEQYF
TGTGCCAGCCTACCCCCAGGGTCCCACGAGCAGTACTTC
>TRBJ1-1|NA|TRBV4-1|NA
CASSQVRTGTEAFF
TGCGCCAGCAGCCAAGTTAGGACCGGCACTGAAGCTTTCTTT
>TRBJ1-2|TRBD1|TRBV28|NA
CASSWGQGGANYGYTF
TGTGCCAGCAGTTGGGGACAGGGGGGAGCTAACTATGGCTACACCTTC
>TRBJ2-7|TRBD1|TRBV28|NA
CASSPVTGGVFGEQYF
TGTGCCAGCAGTCCGGTGACAGGGGGCGTCTTCGGCGAGCAGTACTTC
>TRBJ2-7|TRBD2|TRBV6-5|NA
CASSFHSGRATEQYF
TGTGCCAGCAGTTTCCATAGCGGGAGGGCGACCGAGCAGTACTTC
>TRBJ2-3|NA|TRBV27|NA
CASSLLSGQGDDTQYF
TGTGCCAGCAGTTTATTATCGGGGCAGGGTGACGATACGCAGTATTTT
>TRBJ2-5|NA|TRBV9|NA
CASSGPGNQETQYF
TGTGCCAGCAGCGGACCAGGGAACCAAGAGACCCAGTACTTC
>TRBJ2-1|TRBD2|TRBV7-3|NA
CASSFGTINNEQFF
TGTGCCAGCAGCTTCGGGACTATTAACAATGAGCAGTTCTTC
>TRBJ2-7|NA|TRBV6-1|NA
CASSESGPSYEQYF
TGTGCCAGCAGTGAAAGTGGACCCTCCTACGAGCAGTACTTC
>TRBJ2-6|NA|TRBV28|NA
CASSPHISGANVLTF
TGTGCCAGCAGTCCCCACATATCTGGGGCCAACGTCCTGACTTTC
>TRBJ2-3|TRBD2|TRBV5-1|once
CASSMGLAGVVDTQYF
TGCGCCAGCAGCATGGGACTAGCGGGAGTTGTAGATACGCAGTATTTT
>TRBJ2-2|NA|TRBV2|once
CASSELTRDGELFF
TGTGCCAGCAGTGAATTGACTCGGGACGGGGAGCTGTTTTTT
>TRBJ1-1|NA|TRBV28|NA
CASSLWGTGMTEAFF
TGTGCCAGCAGTTTATGGGGTACAGGGATGACTGAAGCTTTCTTT